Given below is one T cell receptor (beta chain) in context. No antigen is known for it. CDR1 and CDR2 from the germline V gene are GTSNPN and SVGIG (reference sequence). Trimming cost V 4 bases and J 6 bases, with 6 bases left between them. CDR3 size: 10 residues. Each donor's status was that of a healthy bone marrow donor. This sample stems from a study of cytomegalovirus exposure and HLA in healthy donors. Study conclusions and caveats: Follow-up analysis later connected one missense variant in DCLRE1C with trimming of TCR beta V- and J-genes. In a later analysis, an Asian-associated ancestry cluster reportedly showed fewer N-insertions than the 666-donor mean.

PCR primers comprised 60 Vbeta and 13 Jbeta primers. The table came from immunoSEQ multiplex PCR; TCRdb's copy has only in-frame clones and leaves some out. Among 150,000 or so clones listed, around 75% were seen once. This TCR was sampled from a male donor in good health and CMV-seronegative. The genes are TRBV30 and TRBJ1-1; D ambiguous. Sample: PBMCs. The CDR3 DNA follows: TGTGCCTGGACCGGTTCTGAAGCTTTCTTT. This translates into CAWTGSEAFF.